The clone carrying this T cell receptor (beta chain) was observed many times. As the template, RNA transcripts were used to amplify TCR beta CDR3 regions. First-round RT-PCR employed HTBI primers, with a second-round multiplex PCR after it. TCRdb called the multiplex PCR reads again in MiXCR, with one record for every CDR3 protein. The table lists 900,000 to 1,200,000 distinct CDR3 sequences, 35% to 40% of them singletons. The entry originates in a study of Graves' ophthalmopathy and Graves' hyperthyroidism. The trim removed 2 bases at V and 8 bases at J, leaving 9 bases unmatched. Germline CDR1 reads LNHNV; CDR2 reads YYDKDF (reference sequence). CDR3 size: 15 residues.

The rearrangement joins TRBV15 to TRBJ1-5, with TRBD1 identical over 7 bases. The sequenced sample was peripheral blood or thyroid tissue (not recorded which). This TCR was sampled from an adult man with Graves' hyperthyroidism. The CDR3 DNA reads as TGTGCCACCAGCAGAAGACAGGGCAACGCCGAGCCCCAGCATTTT. It is translated as CATSRRQGNAEPQHF.